A single sample is the source of the 8 T cell receptor beta chains below, sequenced in a study of PD-1 blockade in classical Hodgkin lymphoma. All patients experienced relapse after autologous stem cell transplantation, and brentuximab vedotin exposure was variable. Researchers used magnetic negative selection to pull out pure CD4+ T cells from thawed PBMCs. Here immunoSEQ multiplex PCR was the method, and the copy in TCRdb shows in-frame clones only, minus some. The sample includes approximately 10,000 clones, 74% of them seen just once. The sample here was CD4+ T cells from blood, taken at baseline. The source is a human donor with classical Hodgkin lymphoma.

The rearrangement links TRBV27 to TRBJ1-2, with D maybe TRBD1 (5 bases). The CDR3 spans 13 residues. Germline lookup yields CDR1 MNHEY and CDR2 SMNVEV (reference sequence). V was pared by 3 bases and J by 5 bases, with 10 bases between. This CDR3 reads CASSFRGPYGYTF. CDR3 in DNA: TGTGCCAGCAGTTTCCGGGGACCTTATGGCTACACCTTC.

This sequence joins TRBV30 and TRBJ2-3, with 7 bases that match TRBD1. The CDR3 runs 15 residues. V trimming: 3 bases; J trimming: 0 bases; junction bases outside the gene matches: 6. The germline CDR1 and CDR2 sequences are GTSNPN and SVGIG (reference sequence). The CDR3 DNA reads as TGTGCCTGGAGAGTCGGGACAGATAGCACAGATACGCAGTATTTT. Protein: CAWRVGTDSTDTQYF.

The V gene is TRBV19, the J gene TRBJ2-2; 14 nucleotides align to TRBD2. The CDR3 loop spans 19 amino acids. Looked up from germline, CDR1 is LNHDA and CDR2 is SQIVND (reference sequence). The trim removed 6 bases at V and 1 base at J, leaving 10 bases unmatched. In DNA, the CDR3 is TGTGCCAGTAGGACGACTAGCGGGAGGGCCGGGTGGAACACCGGGGAGCTGTTTTTT. Translating it yields CASRTTSGRAGWNTGELFF. The whole variable domain, filled in from reference TRBV19 and TRBJ2-2, reads DGGITQSPKYLFRKEGQNVTLSCEQNLNHDAMYWYRQDPGQGLRLIYYSQIVNDFQKGDIAEGYSVSREKKESFPLTVTSAQKNPTAFYLCASRTTSGRAGWNTGELFFGEGSRLTVL.

This clone has just one count. The V gene is TRBV6-5, the J gene TRBJ1-5; maybe TRBD1 (6 bases). The CDR3 sequence is 13 residues long. Trimming pared 6 bases from V and 10 bases from J, leaving 16 bases between. From germline, CDR1 is MNHEY and CDR2 SVGAGI. The CDR3 here is CASRKTGTGPQHF. The DNA for the CDR3 is TGTGCCAGCAGAAAGACAGGCACAGGACCCCAGCATTTT.

This sequence joins TRBV27 and TRBJ2-2; 7 bases map to TRBD2. Trimming at V came to 5 bases and at J to 3 bases, leaving 3 bases not matched to a gene. The CDR3 length is 14 residues. Per germline, CDR1 MNHEY and CDR2 SMNVEV (reference sequence). CDR3 in DNA: TGTGCCAGCAGTCGGGGGGTTTACACCGGGGAGCTGTTTTTT. Translated: CASSRGVYTGELFF.

V usage is TRBV6-6 and J usage is TRBJ2-5; the D gene is possibly TRBD1 (5 bases). The DNA end favors TRBJ2-7, so the J call may be wrong. The CDR3 spans 14 residues. Germline values: CDR1 MNHNY, CDR2 SVGAGI (reference sequence). CDR3: CASSYSRQGYEQYF. DNA for the CDR3: TGTGCCAGCAGTTACTCGAGGCAGGGATACGAGCAGTACTTC.

The chain employs TRBV5-4 and TRBJ2-5; D might be TRBD1 or TRBD2, each matching 6 bases. V dropped 1 base and J dropped 4 bases, with 14 bases sitting between them. The CDR3 runs 15 residues. Germline V gene data show CDR1 as SGHNT and CDR2 as YYREEE (reference sequence). This chain's CDR3 is CASSLFRGGSETQYF. DNA for the CDR3: TGTGCCAGCAGCTTGTTCAGGGGAGGTTCAGAGACCCAGTACTTC. The full variable domain, rest sourced from reference TRBV5-4 and TRBJ2-5, is ETGVTQSPTHLIKTRGQQVTLRCSSQSGHNTVSWYQQALGQGPQFIFQYYREEENGRGNFPPRFSGLQFPNYSSELNVNALELDDSALYLCASSLFRGGSETQYFGPGTRLLVL.

About this clone itself: Its ends do not fully match the called genes, so a read error is possible. J is TRBJ2-3 and V is TRBV30; 7 bases align to TRBD2. CDR3 length: 11 residues. The V gene's germline CDR1 is GTSNPN and CDR2 SVGIG (reference sequence). The CDR3 DNA reads as TGCGAGGGAGGGGACGGAGATACGCAGTATTTT. Its protein product is CEGGDGDTQYF.